The 6 T cell receptor beta chains listed next were all sequenced from one sample in a study of T cell repertoires in cytomegalovirus infection. TCRdb ran MiXCR on the reads and lists one entry per CDR3 protein. The sample has about 150,000 distinct CDR3 sequences; about 25% are singletons. What was sequenced was PBMCs. These receptors all stem from a human donor in good health (CMV status not recorded). Some clones in this sample may be carry-over from other donors' samples.

The chain is built from TRBV11-3 and TRBJ2-1; unclear D gene. This CDR3 comprises 14 residues. Germline CDR1 SGHNT, CDR2 YENEEA. Trimming removed 3 bases at V and 8 bases at J, with 14 bases between. The CDR3 bases are TGTGCCAGCAGCTTGAACCCCGTGGGCCATGAGCAGTTCTTC. Protein sequence: CASSLNPVGHEQFF.

This clonotype was recorded a few times. The genes are TRBV20-1 and TRBJ1-5; D is unclear. Germline values: CDR1 DFQATT, CDR2 SNEGSKA (reference sequence). The V end was cut by 1 base, the J end by 11 bases, with 12 bases between. The CDR3 runs 12 residues. Here the CDR3 DNA reads TGCAGTGCTAGAGGGCAGGAGATGTCCCAGCATTTT. Its protein is CSARGQEMSQHF.

The J gene is TRBJ1-1, the V gene TRBV7-2; D remains ambiguous. With 6 bases removed from V and 0 bases from J, the gap between germline ends came to 14 bases. CDR3 size: 15 residues. Germline V CDR1 and CDR2: SGHTA, FQGNSA. The CDR3, as DNA: TGTGCCAGCAGATCAGGCGGCTTCATGAACACTGAAGCTTTCTTT. This sequence encodes CASRSGGFMNTEAFF.

This clonotype was picked up many times. DNA of the CDR3: TGTGCCAGCAGCCCCTACTCCTACAATGAGCAGTTCTTC. Translated, it gives CASSPYSYNEQFF. The chain recombines TRBV7-2 with TRBJ2-1; D ambiguous. The CDR3 extends over 13 amino acids. V lost 5 bases and J 0 bases, leaving 5 bases between the germline ends. Per the germline V gene, CDR1 is SGHTA and CDR2 is FQGNSA.

This clonotype came up many times. The chain joins TRBV5-1 to TRBJ2-1; no definite D call. CDR1 is SGHRS, CDR2 YFSETQ, per germline. CDR3 length equals 14 residues. V was shortened by 2 bases and J by 0 bases, with 6 bases between the two germline ends. CDR3 sequence reads: CASSLADSYNEQFF. CDR3 in DNA: TGCGCCAGCAGCTTAGCAGACTCCTACAATGAGCAGTTCTTC. Full variable domain (missing parts from reference TRBV5-1 and TRBJ2-1): KAGVTQTPRYLIKTRGQQVTLSCSPISGHRSVSWYQQTPGQGLQFLFEYFSETQRNKGNFPGRFSGRQFSNSRSEMNVSTLELGDSALYLCASSLADSYNEQFFGPGTRLTVL.

The chain links TRBV7-2 to TRBJ2-1; D gene unclear. The CDR3 is made up of 15 amino acids. The V gene lost 6 bases and the J gene lost 4 bases, with 16 bases spanning the gap. Germline V gene sequence: CDR1 SGHTA, CDR2 FQGNSA. The CDR3 region has the DNA TGTGCCAGCAGTTCGGGCCAACCAAGATACAATGAGCAGTTCTTC. This codes for CASSSGQPRYNEQFF.